These T cell receptor beta chains were read from a single sample in a study of blood T cell repertoires in COVID-19. Data came from immunoSEQ multiplex PCR; TCRdb stores just in-frame clones and leaves some out. The sample contains a few hundred thousand clones, 70% to 85% of which appear only once. Sequenced: peripheral blood. Receptor source: a middle-aged woman who had recovered from COVID-19. Each CDR3 is given with its conserved first and last residue. A D gene is named only where the DNA matches it firmly. Clone size, where shown, is once, few, many, or a class for clones that have expanded.

abundance: .
v_gene: TRBV15
d_gene: .
j_gene: TRBJ2-1
CDR3aa: CATSPSESYNEQFF
CDR3nt: TGTGCCACCAGCCCTAGCGAGTCCTACAATGAGCAGTTCTTC

abundance: .
v_gene: TRBV20-1
d_gene: .
j_gene: TRBJ1-1
CDR3aa: CSAPLLEAFF
CDR3nt: TGCAGTGCCCCTCTCCTGGAAGCTTTCTTT

abundance: .
v_gene: TRBV4-3
d_gene: .
j_gene: TRBJ1-1
CDR3aa: CASSQGVGSMNTEAFF
CDR3nt: TGCGCCAGCAGCCAAGGAGTTGGTAGTATGAACACTGAAGCTTTCTTT

abundance: .
v_gene: TRBV5-4
d_gene: TRBD2
j_gene: TRBJ2-1
CDR3aa: CASSWRLAGGRIEQFF
CDR3nt: TGTGCCAGCAGCTGGAGACTAGCGGGGGGGCGTATTGAGCAGTTCTTC

abundance: once
v_gene: TRBV7-9
d_gene: TRBD2
j_gene: TRBJ2-3
CDR3aa: CASSGGGAIDTQYF
CDR3nt: TGTGCCAGCTCCGGCGGGGGGGCCATAGATACGCAGTATTTT

abundance: .
v_gene: TRBV19
d_gene: .
j_gene: TRBJ1-1
CDR3aa: CASTQDSYTEAFF
CDR3nt: TGTGCCAGTACGCAGGACAGCTACACTGAAGCTTTCTTT

abundance: .
v_gene: TRBV3-1/TRBV3-2
d_gene: TRBD2
j_gene: TRBJ2-2
CDR3aa: CASSPRLAGGRNTGELFF
CDR3nt: TGTGCCAGCAGCCCCCGACTAGCGGGGGGGCGTAACACCGGGGAGCTGTTTTTT

abundance: .
v_gene: TRBV25-1
d_gene: .
j_gene: TRBJ1-6
CDR3aa: CASSDGGTYNSPLHF
CDR3nt: TGTGCCAGCAGTGATGGGGGGACCTATAATTCACCCCTCCACTTT

abundance: .
v_gene: TRBV3-1/TRBV3-2
d_gene: TRBD2
j_gene: TRBJ2-1
CDR3aa: CASSHPLAGGLNEQFF
CDR3nt: TGTGCCAGCAGCCACCCTCTAGCGGGGGGCCTGAATGAGCAGTTCTTC

abundance: few
v_gene: TRBV3-1/TRBV3-2
d_gene: TRBD2
j_gene: TRBJ2-5
CDR3aa: CASSQVKLAGGRETQYF
CDR3nt: TGTGCCAGCAGCCAAGTGAAACTAGCGGGGGGGCGGGAGACCCAGTACTTC

abundance: .
v_gene: TRBV19
d_gene: .
j_gene: TRBJ2-1
CDR3aa: CASSIFSRERQFF
CDR3nt: TGTGCCAGTAGTATTTTTAGTCGGGAAAGGCAGTTCTTC

abundance: .
v_gene: TRBV6-5
d_gene: .
j_gene: TRBJ2-7
CDR3aa: CASRREAVYEQYF
CDR3nt: TGTGCCAGCAGGAGGGAGGCGGTCTACGAGCAGTACTTC

abundance: .
v_gene: TRBV10-3
d_gene: TRBD2
j_gene: TRBJ2-3
CDR3aa: CAISELASGATDTQYF
CDR3nt: TGTGCCATCAGTGAGTTGGCTAGCGGGGCCACAGATACGCAGTATTTT

abundance: .
v_gene: TRBV28
d_gene: .
j_gene: TRBJ2-7
CDR3aa: CASSLSGAVTYEQYF
CDR3nt: TGTGCCAGCAGTTTATCAGGGGCCGTAACCTACGAGCAGTACTTC

abundance: .
v_gene: TRBV6-5
d_gene: .
j_gene: TRBJ2-2
CDR3aa: CASSRQTGELFF
CDR3nt: TGTGCCAGCAGTCGACAGACCGGGGAGCTGTTTTTT

abundance: .
v_gene: TRBV4-3
d_gene: .
j_gene: TRBJ2-2
CDR3aa: CASSQDFGRVIGDTGELFF
CDR3nt: TGCGCCAGCAGCCAAGATTTCGGCAGGGTAATAGGGGACACCGGGGAGCTGTTTTTT

abundance: .
v_gene: TRBV28
d_gene: .
j_gene: TRBJ1-2
CDR3aa: CASSLVYNYGYTF
CDR3nt: TGTGCCAGCAGTTTAGTTTATAACTATGGCTACACCTTC

abundance: .
v_gene: TRBV4-3
d_gene: .
j_gene: TRBJ1-6
CDR3aa: CASSQDLGAYNSPLHF
CDR3nt: TGCGCCAGCAGCCAAGATTTAGGGGCTTATAATTCACCCCTCCACTTT

abundance: .
v_gene: TRBV18
d_gene: TRBD2
j_gene: TRBJ2-5
CDR3aa: CASSRTSGTEETQYF
CDR3nt: TGTGCCAGCTCCCGGACTAGCGGGACCGAAGAGACCCAGTACTTC

abundance: .
v_gene: TRBV9
d_gene: TRBD1
j_gene: TRBJ2-5
CDR3aa: CASSATSGTEETQYF
CDR3nt: TGTGCCAGCAGCGCGACTTCCGGGACAGAGGAGACCCAGTACTTC

abundance: .
v_gene: TRBV7-9
d_gene: TRBD1
j_gene: TRBJ1-2
CDR3aa: CASSQGQGGGYTF
CDR3nt: TGTGCCAGCAGCCAAGGACAGGGTGGAGGCTACACCTTC

abundance: .
v_gene: TRBV5-6
d_gene: .
j_gene: TRBJ1-4
CDR3aa: CASSAQLGEGGEKLFF
CDR3nt: TGTGCCAGCAGCGCACAATTGGGGGAGGGCGGCGAAAAACTGTTTTTT

abundance: .
v_gene: TRBV5-6
d_gene: TRBD2
j_gene: TRBJ2-5
CDR3aa: CASSLGDSRLAGAQETQYF
CDR3nt: TGTGCCAGCAGCTTGGGGGACAGTAGACTAGCGGGGGCCCAAGAGACCCAGTACTTC

abundance: .
v_gene: TRBV5-1
d_gene: TRBD1
j_gene: TRBJ1-1
CDR3aa: CASSLGTGGTEAFF
CDR3nt: TGCGCCAGCAGCTTGGGGACAGGGGGCACTGAAGCTTTCTTT

abundance: .
v_gene: TRBV6-5
d_gene: TRBD1
j_gene: TRBJ1-2
CDR3aa: CASSKTGGYYGYTF
CDR3nt: TGTGCCAGCAGCAAGACAGGGGGCTACTATGGCTACACCTTC

abundance: .
v_gene: TRBV19
d_gene: TRBD1
j_gene: TRBJ2-1
CDR3aa: CASSIDLGTGTYNEQFF
CDR3nt: TGTGCCAGTAGTATAGATTTGGGGACAGGGACCTACAATGAGCAGTTCTTC

abundance: .
v_gene: TRBV29-1
d_gene: TRBD2
j_gene: TRBJ2-3
CDR3aa: CSVETFRGGGAMDTQYF
CDR3nt: TGCAGCGTTGAAACGTTCAGGGGCGGGGGGGCTATGGATACGCAGTATTTT

abundance: .
v_gene: TRBV18
d_gene: TRBD1
j_gene: TRBJ1-2
CDR3aa: CASSPSGGTVYGYTF
CDR3nt: TGTGCCAGCTCACCATCCGGAGGGACAGTCTATGGCTACACCTTC

abundance: .
v_gene: TRBV4-3
d_gene: .
j_gene: TRBJ1-4
CDR3aa: CASSQDTQGEKLFF
CDR3nt: TGCGCCAGCAGCCAAGATACCCAGGGGGAAAAACTGTTTTTT

abundance: .
v_gene: TRBV18
d_gene: TRBD1
j_gene: TRBJ1-4
CDR3aa: CASSPGTDEKLFF
CDR3nt: TGTGCCAGCTCACCTGGGACAGATGAAAAACTGTTTTTT

abundance: .
v_gene: TRBV11-2
d_gene: .
j_gene: TRBJ2-1
CDR3aa: CASTIGNEQFF
CDR3nt: TGTGCCAGCACGATCGGCAATGAGCAGTTCTTC

abundance: .
v_gene: TRBV6-1
d_gene: TRBD2
j_gene: TRBJ2-4
CDR3aa: CASSENTSGGLLKAKNIQYF
CDR3nt: TGTGCCAGCAGTGAGAATACTAGCGGGGGCCTTTTAAAAGCCAAAAACATTCAGTACTTC

abundance: once
v_gene: TRBV19
d_gene: TRBD1
j_gene: TRBJ2-5
CDR3aa: CATSKWGQQETQYF
CDR3nt: TGTGCCACTTCGAAGTGGGGACAGCAAGAGACCCAGTACTTC

abundance: .
v_gene: TRBV3-1/TRBV3-2
d_gene: TRBD2
j_gene: TRBJ2-1
CDR3aa: CASSGTSGYNEQFF
CDR3nt: TGTGCCAGCTCCGGGACTAGCGGTTACAATGAGCAGTTCTTC

abundance: few
v_gene: TRBV2
d_gene: .
j_gene: TRBJ2-1
CDR3aa: CASSETKAVEQFF
CDR3nt: TGTGCCAGCAGTGAAACTAAGGCCGTAGAGCAGTTCTTC

abundance: .
v_gene: TRBV25-1
d_gene: TRBD1
j_gene: TRBJ2-7
CDR3aa: CASSPPGTGADEQYF
CDR3nt: TGTGCCAGCAGTCCCCCCGGGACAGGGGCTGACGAGCAGTACTTC

abundance: .
v_gene: TRBV7-8
d_gene: TRBD2
j_gene: TRBJ2-7
CDR3aa: CASSLARGAASFRYEQYF
CDR3nt: TGTGCCAGCAGCTTAGCGCGGGGGGCAGCCTCTTTTCGGTACGAGCAGTACTTC

abundance: .
v_gene: TRBV24-1
d_gene: TRBD2
j_gene: TRBJ2-3
CDR3aa: CATGLAGGTDTQYF
CDR3nt: TGTGCCACCGGACTAGCGGGGGGCACAGATACGCAGTATTTT

abundance: few
v_gene: TRBV9
d_gene: TRBD2
j_gene: TRBJ2-1
CDR3aa: CASTPRGGGTTYNEQFF
CDR3nt: TGTGCCAGCACCCCTAGAGGAGGCGGGACTACTTACAATGAGCAGTTCTTC

abundance: few
v_gene: TRBV5-6
d_gene: .
j_gene: TRBJ1-2
CDR3aa: CASSLVTENYGYTF
CDR3nt: TGTGCCAGCAGCTTGGTCACAGAAAACTATGGCTACACCTTC